This is a list of T cell receptor beta chains from one sample in a study of shared clonotypes between healthy human individuals. Sequencing was performed with immunoSEQ multiplex PCR; in TCRdb, only in-frame clones are kept and a portion is missing. Of a few million clones listed, approximately 96% were seen once; the top ten hold around 0.13%. The source material was naive CD4+ T cells sorted from blood. The origin of the receptors is a man younger than 35 in good health. Both conserved end residues are part of each CDR3. D genes are given only for firm matches. Not every row has a clone size; where given, it reads once, few, many or a size class.

>.|.|TRBV27|TRBJ2-3
TGTGCCAGCAGTTTAAAACAACGCACAGATACGCAGTATTTT
CASSLKQRTDTQYF
>.|.|TRBV30|TRBJ2-3
TGTGCCTGGAGTCCCATTAGGACTTTCCTTGATACGCAGTATTTT
CAWSPIRTFLDTQYF
>TRBD2|once|TRBV9|TRBJ2-3
TGTGCCAGCAGCGTAGACGGCGGGAGGGCAATCACAGATACGCAGTATTTT
CASSVDGGRAITDTQYF
>.|once|TRBV6-1|TRBJ1-2
TGTGCCAGCAGTGGGTCCCAGGGCGGCTATGGCTACACCTTC
CASSGSQGGYGYTF
>.|.|TRBV4-1|TRBJ2-5
TGCGCCAGCAGCCAGGGCAGCCAAGAGACCCAGTACTTC
CASSQGSQETQYF
>.|.|TRBV5-4|TRBJ1-4
TGTGCCAGCAGCCCCCTGGGTGAAAAACTGTTTTTT
CASSPLGEKLFF
>.|.|TRBV27|TRBJ2-7
TGTGCCAGCAGAACCCTAGGGGTCGCCCACTCCTACGAGCAGTACTTC
CASRTLGVAHSYEQYF
>.|.|TRBV5-5|TRBJ1-1
TGTGCCAGCAGCTCAGTGGTGGATGAAGCTTTCTTT
CASSSVVDEAFF
>.|.|TRBV7-3|TRBJ1-1
TGTGCCAGCAGCTTAAGGGGCCAGGGCACCTCCCGTATGAACACTGAAGCTTTCTTT
CASSLRGQGTSRMNTEAFF
>TRBD1|.|TRBV4-1|TRBJ2-5
TGCGCCAGCAGCCAAGGCGGGGCAGGGGGCTTAGAGACCCAGTACTTC
CASSQGGAGGLETQYF
>.|.|TRBV7-7|TRBJ1-5
TGTGCTAGCAGCCCACACCCGGGGCAGCCCCAGCATTTT
CASSPHPGQPQHF
>.|.|TRBV5-1|TRBJ1-6
TGCGCCAGCAGCTTAGAGCCCCCTAATTCACCCCTCCACTTT
CASSLEPPNSPLHF
>TRBD1|.|TRBV4-1|TRBJ1-2
TGCGCCAGCAGCCGGTCAGGGGGTAGGGACTATGGCTACACCTTC
CASSRSGGRDYGYTF
>TRBD2|.|TRBV7-3|TRBJ2-1
TGTGCCAGCAGCAAAGGACTAGCGGATTACAATGAGCAGTTCTTC
CASSKGLADYNEQFF
>.|.|TRBV21-1|TRBJ1-2
TGTGCCAGCAGCCCGGGGGGTATCTATGGCTACACCTTC
CASSPGGIYGYTF
>TRBD1|.|TRBV23-1|TRBJ2-7
TGCGCCAGCAGTCAACCACCCCGGGACAGGGTCTACGAGCAGTACTTC
CASSQPPRDRVYEQYF
>.|.|TRBV11-1|TRBJ1-2
TGTGCCAGCAGCTTAGAGGGCCTCGGTGGCTACACCTTC
CASSLEGLGGYTF
>.|.|TRBV2|TRBJ2-7
TGTGCCAGCAGACCCAACTCAGACGAGCAGTACTTC
CASRPNSDEQYF
>.|.|TRBV28|TRBJ2-3
TGTGCCAGCAGTTCCCCCGGGACATACGGCCGCACAGATACGCAGTATTTT
CASSSPGTYGRTDTQYF
>TRBD1|.|TRBV11-2|TRBJ1-5
TGTGCCAGCAGCCTAGACAGGGGGGTGGGTCAGCCCCAGCATTTT
CASSLDRGVGQPQHF
>.|.|TRBV28|TRBJ2-7
TGTGCCAGCAGTTCTAACTCCTACGAGCAGTACTTC
CASSSNSYEQYF
>TRBD2|once|TRBV28|TRBJ2-1
TGTGCCAGCACCCCCCTAGGACTAGTCGGCTACAATGAGCAGTTCTTC
CASTPLGLVGYNEQFF
>.|.|TRBV19|TRBJ1-6
TGTGCCAGTAGTACCCCGCTGGGGGCACCCCTCCACTTT
CASSTPLGAPLHF
>TRBD1|.|TRBV18|TRBJ2-2
TGTGCCAGCTCACGAGGGGGCCTCCTCCGCGCCGGGGAGCTGTTTTTT
CASSRGGLLRAGELFF
>.|once|TRBV7-2|TRBJ1-1
TGTGCCAGCAGCTTAGAGGGCAGGGGGAACACTGAAGCTTTCTTT
CASSLEGRGNTEAFF
>.|.|TRBV5-1|TRBJ2-5
TGCGCCAGCAGCCTGGCCTCTGGGAACCAAGAGACCCAGTACTTC
CASSLASGNQETQYF
>.|.|TRBV2|TRBJ2-2
TGTGCCAGCAGAAAACAGCTCTTGGGCAGGGGAACCGGGGAGCTGTTTTTT
CASRKQLLGRGTGELFF
>.|.|TRBV7-2|TRBJ2-5
TGTGCCAGCAGCTTAGACTTCGGGAGAGAGACCCAGTACTTC
CASSLDFGRETQYF
>.|.|TRBV5-1|TRBJ2-2
TGCGCCAGCAGCTTGTTAGGCAACAGCGGGGAGCTGTTTTTT
CASSLLGNSGELFF
>.|.|TRBV29-1|TRBJ2-2
TGCAGCGTTGGGGTGAGCACCGGGGAGCTGTTTTTT
CSVGVSTGELFF
>.|once|TRBV19|TRBJ2-7
TGTGCCAGCCAAGGCCCCGGTGGGGACTACGAGCAGTACTTC
CASQGPGGDYEQYF
>TRBD2|.|TRBV5-1|TRBJ2-1
TGCGCCAGCAGCTTGTTGCTAGCGGGGACCAACAATGAGCAGTTCTTC
CASSLLLAGTNNEQFF
>.|.|TRBV30|TRBJ1-1
TGTGCCTGGAGTGTACAACTGAACACTGAAGCTTTCTTT
CAWSVQLNTEAFF
>.|.|TRBV2|TRBJ1-2
TGTGCCAGCCGGAATGGGGTCGAGGACTATGGCTACACCTTC
CASRNGVEDYGYTF
>TRBD1|.|TRBV15|TRBJ2-7
TGTGCCACCAGCAGTACTCGAACAGGGGATTCCTACGAGCAGTACTTC
CATSSTRTGDSYEQYF
>TRBD1|.|TRBV9|TRBJ2-3
TGTGCCAGCAGCGCTGGGGACAGGGGGCAGAAAGATACGCAGTATTTT
CASSAGDRGQKDTQYF
>.|.|TRBV7-2|TRBJ2-7
TGTGCCAGCAGCTTATGGGTCGGGAACGAGCAGTACTTC
CASSLWVGNEQYF
>TRBD2|.|TRBV2|TRBJ2-4
TGTGCCAGCAGACCCCTGACTAGCGGGGCGTCAAACATTCAGTACTTC
CASRPLTSGASNIQYF
>TRBD1|.|TRBV2|TRBJ2-5
TGTGCCAGCAGGGAGACAGGGACCCTGGAGACCCAGTACTTC
CASRETGTLETQYF
>.|.|TRBV7-9|TRBJ1-6
TGTGCCAGCAGCCTTTTTGGGCCCCTCCACTTT
CASSLFGPLHF
>.|.|TRBV7-3|TRBJ2-3
TGTGCCAGCAGCTTAAACGGGGCTAGCACAGATACGCAGTATTTT
CASSLNGASTDTQYF
>.|.|TRBV7-9|TRBJ2-7
TGTGCCAGCAGCCCACGGACAGAGGCTCCCGAGCAGTACTTC
CASSPRTEAPEQYF
>TRBD1|.|TRBV29-1|TRBJ1-3
TGCAGCGTAGGGACAGGGGCCTCCTCTGGAAACACCATATATTTT
CSVGTGASSGNTIYF
>.|.|TRBV29-1|TRBJ2-7
TGCAGCGTTGCTAACTACGAGCAGTACTTC
CSVANYEQYF
>.|.|TRBV10-3|TRBJ1-2
TGTGCCACCGGGGGCCCCTTAGCTAACTATGGCTACACCTTC
CATGGPLANYGYTF
>TRBD2|.|TRBV7-9|TRBJ2-7
TGTGCCAGCACCAAACGGCGGGGGGCAGAGAGTTCCTACGAGCAGTACTTC
CASTKRRGAESSYEQYF
>TRBD1|.|TRBV18|TRBJ2-7
TGTGCCAGCTCACATGGACAGGCGATCTCCTACGAGCAGTACTTC
CASSHGQAISYEQYF
>.|.|TRBV11-2|TRBJ1-1
TGTGCCAGCAGCTTTCAAAGGAACACTGAAGCTTTCTTT
CASSFQRNTEAFF